These 4 T cell receptor beta chains originate from one sample sequenced in a study of blood T cell repertoires in COVID-19. Using immunoSEQ multiplex PCR, the repertoire was profiled, and TCRdb retains in-frame clones only, with some absent. In the table there are under 250,000 clones, about 86% of which are singletons. The sequenced sample was PBMCs or T cells enriched from blood (not recorded which). These receptors were taken from a middle-aged woman with acute COVID-19.

The genes are TRBV5-1 and TRBJ1-2, with 7 bases that match TRBD1. The junction had 10 bases not matched to a gene; V was cut back by 0 bases and J by 5 bases. Germline V CDR1 and CDR2: SGHRS, YFSETQ. This CDR3 contains 16 residues. In nucleotides, the CDR3 is TGCGCCAGCAGCTTGGCCCCGGGACAGATTCCATATGGCTACACCTTC. Its translation is CASSLAPGQIPYGYTF.

The chain is built from TRBV18 and TRBJ2-3; 9 bases agree with TRBD2. The CDR3 consists of 16 residues. Per the germline V gene, CDR1 is KGHSH and CDR2 is LQKENI. Trimming took 0 bases from V and 2 from J; bases not matched to a gene: 3. The CDR3 region is CASSPPSGGHTDTQYF. Written as DNA, the CDR3 is TGTGCCAGCTCACCACCTAGCGGGGGACACACAGATACGCAGTATTTT.

The rearrangement uses TRBV19 and TRBJ1-1, with a tentative D call TRBD1 (5 bases). The CDR3 has 13 residues. The germline gives CDR1 LNHDA, CDR2 SQIVND (reference sequence). Trimming shortened V by 9 bases and J by 4 bases, and 15 bases separated the two germline ends. This CDR3 is CASRLAGGTEAFF. The CDR3 DNA reads TGTGCCAGCCGCCTCGCGGGGGGCACTGAAGCTTTCTTT.

The sample holds one count of this clone. The chain couples TRBV6-2 or TRBV6-3 to TRBJ1-2, with TRBD1 matching over 7 bases. The CDR3 consists of 16 residues. CDR1 is MNHEY and CDR2 is SVGEGT in the germline V gene. After removal of 2 bases from V and 2 bases from J, the junction contained 8 bases not matched to a gene. The CDR3 bases are TGTGCCAGCAGTTACGGTCGGGACAGCGGGAACTATGGCTACACCTTC. It translates to CASSYGRDSGNYGYTF.